This TCR beta chain was recorded in a study of technical replicates of blood from several donors. TCRdb's copy holds only in-frame clones and misses some; the assay was immunoSEQ multiplex PCR. Among 45,000 to 65,000 clones listed, 85% to 95% were seen once. CDR1 is SGHRS, CDR2 YFSETQ, per germline. The CDR3 length is 15 residues. Deletions cut 0 bases from V and 7 bases from J, with 11 bases between. For this clone: This specimen includes other DNA sequences encoding the same CDR3.

This TCR was sampled from a human donor in good health. The sample was T cells isolated from PBMCs. This sequence joins TRBV5-1 and TRBJ1-6; TRBD1 is a possible D gene (5 bases). CDR3 loop: CASSLEGGVNSPLHF. DNA for the CDR3: TGCGCCAGCAGCTTGGAAGGAGGGGTGAATTCACCCCTCCACTTT.